This T cell receptor (beta chain) was sequenced in a study of T-cell reconstitution after alpha-beta-depleted transplantation in children. The CDR3 spans 14 residues. Germline assignment: CDR1 PRHDT and CDR2 FYEKMQ (reference sequence). Trimming removed 0 bases from V and 0 bases from J, with 5 bases in between. Unique molecular identifiers were incorporated when the TCRbeta library was constructed. TCRdb recomputed calls from the PCR reads with MiXCR, one row per CDR3 protein. This sample carries around 370,000 distinct CDR3 sequences, around 10% of them seen once, and the ten largest clones take around 2.5%.

V and J are TRBV13 and TRBJ1-1; D uncertain. Sequenced here: PBMCs from the stem cell graft donor, sampled from the stem cell graft. The sequence came from a human donor who donated a stem cell graft to a child with acute lymphoblastic leukemia. As DNA, the CDR3 is TGTGCCAGCAGCTTAGGACCCTTGAACACTGAAGCTTTCTTT. Translation gives CASSLGPLNTEAFF.